This TCR beta chain was sequenced in a study of glioma-infiltrating T cells (dated by TCRdb to 2016 to 2018). About the investigation overall: Low-grade gliomas were WHO grade II oligodendrogliomas or astrocytomas, and glioblastomas were WHO grade IV tumors sampled at initial rather than recurrent diagnosis. Three low-grade glioma patients, seven to nine primary glioblastoma patients, and three non-glioma patients who contributed non-neoplastic brain tissue made up the paired cohort. Glioma patients received dexamethasone for six or fewer days before surgery. To gauge divergence between tissue and blood T-cell populations, every tissue-infiltrating repertoire was compared against the peripheral blood repertoire from the same patient. TCR alpha- and beta-chain repertoires were sequenced from glioma tissue, non-neoplastic brain tissue and matched peripheral blood mononuclear cells. The sequencing target for blood libraries was roughly 4- to 11-fold coverage of about a million peripheral T cells.

TCR alpha and beta CDR3 regions were amplified with the iRepertoire nested amplicon-rescue multiplex PCR (arm-PCR) platform from RNA. The input for one-step reverse transcription and amplification was roughly 90-450 ng of either tissue mRNA or PBMC total RNA. Following bead purification, Illumina adapters were added through a secondary multiplex PCR, and the libraries were then gel-purified between 200 and 400 bp. Demultiplexing relied on internal 6-nucleotide barcodes carried by the libraries. Sequencing of the libraries was done on an Illumina MiSeq using 2x220 or 2x250 nucleotide paired-end reads. The authors processed their data as follows. Paired reads were merged with FLASH 1.2.11 and aligned to the GRCh37 human genome with BWA-MEM before extracting TRA and TRB reads. V and J assignment used an IMGT-derived reference of cassette sequences and CDR3 motifs that included pseudogenes. Three-frame translation of reads was performed, and productive CDR3s were defined as those with a C...FGXG motif and no stop codons. Clonotypes were defined as unique combinations of V-J cassette pair and CDR3 amino acid sequence. Filtering of reads was based on Hamming distance, with the threshold set by the sequence error rate of each sample in mapped regions. Starting from the raw public reads, TCRdb applied fastp trimming at Q25, assembled clones with MiXCR and retained in-frame beta chains. Each entry merges the rows of one CDR3 protein and shows their most common DNA and genes. Clone size and V and J calls follow TCRdb, not the original study. The sample yields more than 350,000 distinct CDR3 sequences; 41% were counted once. The ten largest make up 9.5% to 15% of the sample.

This clonotype was seen ten or more times. There is no known antigen for this receptor. Per-base qualities were not stored, and no clone one base away is much larger. Surgical brain or tumor specimens were cryofrozen in liquid nitrogen immediately after resection, and peripheral blood cells were collected concurrently. Points the paper makes about the study in general: Tissue and blood shared very few CDR3 sequences, a result attributed to high CDR3 diversity and limited sampling. Patients with low tissue-blood divergence were marked by a signature set of shared blood CDR3 motifs, and this signature set was depleted in highly divergent patients. Small numbers underpinned the group comparisons: about eight glioblastoma patients, three low-grade glioma patients and three non-neoplastic patients. In non-neoplastic patients, VJ-independent divergence between tissue and blood fell below expectation, whereas in all gliomas, and especially in low-grade gliomas, the divergence rose above expectation.

This clonotype was sampled from a human donor with low-grade glioma or glioblastoma, undergoing nonglioma brain surgery, or in good health (not recorded which). Sequencing was performed on glioma tissue, nonneoplastic brain tissue, or PBMCs (not recorded which).

The CDR3 region has the sequence CATSSVTRYNQPQHF. The DNA sequence reads TGTGCCACCAGCAGCGTGACACGATACAATCAGCCCCAGCATTTT. The receptor chain draws on TRBV15 and TRBJ1-5; the D gene cannot be resolved reliably. CDR3 length: 15 amino acids, cysteine to phenylalanine. CDR3 DNA only is kept here, 45 bases in frame from base 1. Trimming at the junction amounts to 3 bases on V and 3 bases on J, and the germline ends lie 12 bases apart. The CDR1 and CDR2 encoded by the germline V gene (reference sequence) are LNHNV and YYDKDF.